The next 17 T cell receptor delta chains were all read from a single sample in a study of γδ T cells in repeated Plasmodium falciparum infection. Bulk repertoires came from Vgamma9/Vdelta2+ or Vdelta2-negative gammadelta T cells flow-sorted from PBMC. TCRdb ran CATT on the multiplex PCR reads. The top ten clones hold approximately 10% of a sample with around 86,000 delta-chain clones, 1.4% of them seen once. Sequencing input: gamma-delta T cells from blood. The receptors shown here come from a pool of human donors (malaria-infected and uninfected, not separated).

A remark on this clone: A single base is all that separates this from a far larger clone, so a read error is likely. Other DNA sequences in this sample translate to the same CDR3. The CDR3 spells CACDTRSGGYVDKLIF. The CDR3, as DNA: TGTGCCTGTGACACTCGGTCCGGGGGATACGTCGATAAACTCATCTTT. The chain joins TRDV2 to TRDJ1, with TRDD3 matching 10 bases. The J segment lost 4 bases and the V segment lost 1 base, leaving 8 bases of the junction unmatched. CDR1 is GEAIGNYY and CDR2 is EKD in the germline V gene. This CDR3 comprises 16 residues.

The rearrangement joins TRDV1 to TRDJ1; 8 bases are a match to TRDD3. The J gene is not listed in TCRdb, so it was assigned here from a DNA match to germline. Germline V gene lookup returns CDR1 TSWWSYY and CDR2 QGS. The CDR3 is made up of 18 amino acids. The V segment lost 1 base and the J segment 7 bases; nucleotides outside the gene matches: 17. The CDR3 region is CALGEHPRSGIWGSKLIF. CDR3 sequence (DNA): TGTGCTCTTGGGGAACACCCCCGATCAGGGATCTGGGGGAGTAAACTCATCTTT.

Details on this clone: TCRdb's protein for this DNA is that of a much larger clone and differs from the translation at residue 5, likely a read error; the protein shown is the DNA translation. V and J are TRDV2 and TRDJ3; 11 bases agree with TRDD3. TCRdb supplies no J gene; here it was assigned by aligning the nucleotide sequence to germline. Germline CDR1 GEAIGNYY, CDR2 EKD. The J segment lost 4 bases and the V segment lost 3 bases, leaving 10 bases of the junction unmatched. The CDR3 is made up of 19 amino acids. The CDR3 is CACDAILGDRRWDTRQMFF. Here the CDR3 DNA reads TGTGCCTGTGACGCCATACTGGGGGATAGGAGGTGGGACACCCGACAGATGTTTTTC.

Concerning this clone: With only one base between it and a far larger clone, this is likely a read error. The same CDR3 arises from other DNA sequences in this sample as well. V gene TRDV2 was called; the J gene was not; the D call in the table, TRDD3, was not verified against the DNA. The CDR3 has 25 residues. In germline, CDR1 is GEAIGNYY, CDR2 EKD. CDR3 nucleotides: TGTGCCTGTGACAGGGTTGCGTCCCCCACTGGGGGATACACGCGGGAATCCTGGGACACCCGACAGATGTTCTTC. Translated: CACDRVASPTGGYTRESWDTRQMFF.

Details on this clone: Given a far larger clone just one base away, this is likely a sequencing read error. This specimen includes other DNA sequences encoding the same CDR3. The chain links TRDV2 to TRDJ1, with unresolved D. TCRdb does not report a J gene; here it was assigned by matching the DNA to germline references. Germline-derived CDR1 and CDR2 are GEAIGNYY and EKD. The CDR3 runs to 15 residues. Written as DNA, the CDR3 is TGTGCCTGTGACACCGGCGAAGTGTACACCGACAAACTCATCTTT. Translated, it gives CACDTGEVYTDKLIF.

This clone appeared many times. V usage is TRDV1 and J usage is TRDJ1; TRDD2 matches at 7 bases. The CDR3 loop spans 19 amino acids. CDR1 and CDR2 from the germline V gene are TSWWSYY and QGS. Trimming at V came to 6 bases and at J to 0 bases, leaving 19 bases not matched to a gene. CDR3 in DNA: TGTGCTCTTGGCCCCCGGGGTTCCTACCGGGAGGATGACACCGATAAACTCATCTTT. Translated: CALGPRGSYREDDTDKLIF.

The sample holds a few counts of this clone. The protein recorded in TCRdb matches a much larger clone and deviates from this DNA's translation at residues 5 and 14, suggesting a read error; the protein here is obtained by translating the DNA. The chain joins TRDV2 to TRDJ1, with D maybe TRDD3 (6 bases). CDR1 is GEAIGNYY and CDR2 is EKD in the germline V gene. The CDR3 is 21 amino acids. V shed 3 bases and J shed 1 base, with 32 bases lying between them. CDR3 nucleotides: TGTGCCTGTGACCCCGTTTTCGGCTTAAAACCTGGGGACTCGTCCACCGATAAACTCATCTTT. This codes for CACDPVFGLKPGDSSTDKLIF.

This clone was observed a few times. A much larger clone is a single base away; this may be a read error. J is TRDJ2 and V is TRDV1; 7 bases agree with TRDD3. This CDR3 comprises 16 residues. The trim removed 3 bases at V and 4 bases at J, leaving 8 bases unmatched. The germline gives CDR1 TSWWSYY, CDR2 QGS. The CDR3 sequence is CALGDPTWGATAQLFF. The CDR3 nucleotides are TGTGCTCTTGGGGACCCTACCTGGGGGGCGACAGCACAACTCTTCTTT.

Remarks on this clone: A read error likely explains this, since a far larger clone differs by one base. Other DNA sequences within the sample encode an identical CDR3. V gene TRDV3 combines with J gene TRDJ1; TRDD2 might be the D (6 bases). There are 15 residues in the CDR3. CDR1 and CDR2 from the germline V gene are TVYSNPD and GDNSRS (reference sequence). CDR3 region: CASAFPPSFTDKLIF. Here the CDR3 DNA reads TGTGCCTCGGCCTTCCCACCATCCTTCACCGATAAACTCATCTTC.

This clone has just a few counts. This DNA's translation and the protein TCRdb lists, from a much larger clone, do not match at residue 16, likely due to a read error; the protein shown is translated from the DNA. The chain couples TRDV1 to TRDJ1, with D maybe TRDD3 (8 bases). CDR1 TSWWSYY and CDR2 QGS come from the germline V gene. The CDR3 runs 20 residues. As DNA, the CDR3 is TGTGCTCTTGGGGACCCCCTTCCTGGGTGTACTGGGGGTCGCACCAATAAACTCATCTTT. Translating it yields CALGDPLPGCTGGRTNKLIF.

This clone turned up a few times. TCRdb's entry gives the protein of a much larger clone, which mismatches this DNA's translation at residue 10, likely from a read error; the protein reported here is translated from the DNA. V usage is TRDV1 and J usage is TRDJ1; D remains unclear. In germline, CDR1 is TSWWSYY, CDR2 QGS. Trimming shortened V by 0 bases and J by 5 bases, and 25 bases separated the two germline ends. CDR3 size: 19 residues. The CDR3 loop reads CALGELGFLGTPGMDKLIF. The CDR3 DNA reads TGTGCTCTTGGGGAACTAGGCTTTCTAGGAACCCCTGGTATGGATAAACTCATCTTT.

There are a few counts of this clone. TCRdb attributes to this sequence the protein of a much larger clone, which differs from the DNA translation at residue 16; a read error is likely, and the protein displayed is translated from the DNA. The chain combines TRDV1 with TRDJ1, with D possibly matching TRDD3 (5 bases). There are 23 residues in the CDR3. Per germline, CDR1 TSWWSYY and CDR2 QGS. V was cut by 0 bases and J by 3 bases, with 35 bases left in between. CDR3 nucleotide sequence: TGTGCTCTTGGGGAACTAAGGGCCGTAAAAGTCTACTGGACCATACGCCGTGCCGATAAACTCATCTTT. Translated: CALGELRAVKVYWTIRRADKLIF.

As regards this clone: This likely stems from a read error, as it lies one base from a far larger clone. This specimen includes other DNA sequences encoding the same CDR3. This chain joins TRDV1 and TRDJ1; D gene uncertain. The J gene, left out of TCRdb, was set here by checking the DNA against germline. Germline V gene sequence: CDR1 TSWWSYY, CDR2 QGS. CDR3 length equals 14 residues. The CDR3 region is CALGHKISPSKLIF. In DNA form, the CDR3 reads TGCGCTCTTGGGCACAAAATTTCCCCCAGTAAACTCATCTTT.

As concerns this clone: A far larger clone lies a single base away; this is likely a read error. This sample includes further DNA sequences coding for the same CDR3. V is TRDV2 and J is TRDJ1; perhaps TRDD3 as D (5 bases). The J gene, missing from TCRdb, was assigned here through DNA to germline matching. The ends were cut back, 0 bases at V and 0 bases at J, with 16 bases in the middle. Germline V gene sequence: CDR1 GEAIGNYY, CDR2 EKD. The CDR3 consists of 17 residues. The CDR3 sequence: CACDTVGSRGYTDKLIF. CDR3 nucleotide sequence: TGTGCCTGTGACACCGTGGGATCGAGGGGGTACACCGATAAACTCATCTTT.

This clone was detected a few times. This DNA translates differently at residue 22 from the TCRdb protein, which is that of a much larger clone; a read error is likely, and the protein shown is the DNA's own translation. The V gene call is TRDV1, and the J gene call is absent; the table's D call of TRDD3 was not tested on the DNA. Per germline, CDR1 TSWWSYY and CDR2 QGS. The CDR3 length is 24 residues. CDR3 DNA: TGTGCTCTTGGGGAACGGGATCCCTTCCTAGAATTGGGGGTAGTTAGACCCCACACCGATAAACCCATCTTT. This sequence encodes CALGERDPFLELGVVRPHTDKPIF.

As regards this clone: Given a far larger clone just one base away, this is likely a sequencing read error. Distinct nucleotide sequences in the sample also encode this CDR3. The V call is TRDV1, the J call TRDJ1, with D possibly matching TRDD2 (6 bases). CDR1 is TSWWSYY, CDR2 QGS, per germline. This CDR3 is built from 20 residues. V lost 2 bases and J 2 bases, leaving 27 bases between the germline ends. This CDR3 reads CALGEVSSCRLIPLTDKLIF. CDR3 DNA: TGTGCTCTTGGGGAAGTTTCTTCCTGTCGTCTGATTCCCCTAACCGATAAACTCATCTTT.

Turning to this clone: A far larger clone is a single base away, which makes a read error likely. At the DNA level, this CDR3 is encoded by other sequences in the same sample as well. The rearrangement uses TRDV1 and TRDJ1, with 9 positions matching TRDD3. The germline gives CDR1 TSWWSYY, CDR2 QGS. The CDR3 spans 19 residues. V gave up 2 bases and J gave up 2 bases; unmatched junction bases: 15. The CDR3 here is CALGEEGPTRGYGTDKLIF. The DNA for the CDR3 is TGTGCTCTTGGGGAAGAGGGCCCTACGCGGGGATACGGGACCGATAAACTCATCTTT.